The next 17 T cell receptor beta chains were all read from a single sample in a study of T cells after yellow fever vaccination. MiXCR, applied by TCRdb to the 5' RACE reads, yields one record per CDR3 protein. The sample includes hundreds of thousands of distinct CDR3 sequences, approximately 12% of them seen just once. Sequenced material: CD4+ T cells sorted from PBMCs, taken 15 days after the yellow fever booster vaccination. Source of these receptors: a man between 18 and 29 years old who received the YFV17D yellow fever vaccine.

V and J are TRBV10-3 and TRBJ2-2, with 9 bases matching TRBD2. The CDR3 contains 18 residues. CDR1 is ENHRY, CDR2 SYGVKD, per germline. V lost 5 bases to trimming and J lost 5 bases; unmatched junction nucleotides: 15. CDR3 sequence (DNA): TGTGCCATCAGTTCCCTCTTAGGCGGGGGGGCTCTGACCGGGGAGCTGTTTTTT. Translation gives CAISSLLGGGALTGELFF.

The chain carries TRBV6-6 and TRBJ2-1; 10 positions match TRBD1. Germline loops: CDR1 MNHNY, CDR2 SVGAGI (reference sequence). This CDR3 is built from 14 residues. With 7 bases clipped from V and 4 bases from J, the junction kept 4 bases outside the gene matches. The CDR3, as DNA: TGTGCCAGCAATCTGGACAGGGGGTACAATGAGCAGTTCTTC. This gives the protein CASNLDRGYNEQFF.

This clonotype has ten or more counts. The chain couples TRBV4-1 to TRBJ2-7, with D tentatively TRBD1 (6 bases). Germline CDR1 is MGHRA and CDR2 is YSYEKL. This CDR3 is 15 amino acids long. The V end was cut by 6 bases, the J end by 3 bases, with 18 bases between. This CDR3 is CASSTLPDRNYEQYF. In DNA, the CDR3 is TGCGCCAGCAGTACGTTACCTGACAGGAACTACGAGCAGTACTTC.

This chain connects TRBV24-1 to TRBJ2-4; D remains unclear. This CDR3 contains 14 residues. V lost 7 bases to trimming and J lost 6 bases, with 15 bases between them. Per the germline V gene, CDR1 is KGHDR and CDR2 is SFDVKD. The CDR3 region has the DNA TGTGCCACCAGCGCCCGAGGTGAGATAAACATTCAGTACTTC. Amino acid sequence: CATSARGEINIQYF.

The chain couples TRBV12-3 or TRBV12-4 to TRBJ1-1, with 7 bases identical to TRBD1. The J segment lost 7 bases and the V segment lost 2 bases, leaving 4 bases of the junction unmatched. This CDR3 region has 13 residues. The chain's CDR3 is CASSLFGTDEAFF. The CDR3 DNA follows: TGTGCCAGCAGTTTATTCGGGACAGATGAAGCTTTCTTT.

This clonotype has ten or more counts. This chain joins TRBV5-1 and TRBJ2-1; 8 nucleotides line up with TRBD2. The CDR3 spans 16 residues. With 4 bases clipped from V and 5 bases from J, the junction kept 11 bases outside the gene matches. The V gene's germline CDR1 is SGHRS and CDR2 YFSETQ. CDR3 sequence (DNA): TGCGCCAGCAGCCCCCTAATAGCGGGGAAAAACAATGAGCAGTTCTTC. Its translation: CASSPLIAGKNNEQFF.

The chain recombines TRBV12-3 or TRBV12-4 with TRBJ1-3; unclear D gene. V shed 8 bases and J shed 1 base, with 9 bases lying between them. CDR3 size: 13 residues. The CDR3 DNA reads TGTGCCAGCCAGTGGGGATCTGGAAACACCATATATTTT. Protein: CASQWGSGNTIYF.

V is TRBV4-2 and J is TRBJ2-6; D is unclear. Germline-derived CDR1 and CDR2 are LGHNA and YNFKEQ. Trimming removed 0 bases at V and 0 bases at J, with 15 bases between. This CDR3 has 19 residues. CDR3 loop: CASSQDSGRQYSGANVLTF. The CDR3 DNA follows: TGTGCCAGCAGCCAAGATTCGGGTCGGCAATACTCTGGGGCCAACGTCCTGACTTTC.

This clonotype has at least ten counts. V usage is TRBV15 and J usage is TRBJ1-6, with D perhaps TRBD1 (6 bases). Trimming took 1 base from V and 11 from J, leaving 24 bases between them. The germline V gene has CDR1 LNHNV and CDR2 YYDKDF (reference sequence). The CDR3 runs 18 residues. DNA of the CDR3: TGTGCCACCAGCAGAGGGGGACCCAGGGGTACGGTGTCTGCACCCCTCCACTTT. It translates to CATSRGGPRGTVSAPLHF.

The CDR3 DNA is TGTGCCAGCAGCTCAAAGACAGGTAGCACAGATACGCAGTATTTT. Its translation is CASSSKTGSTDTQYF. The rearrangement uses TRBV11-3 and TRBJ2-3, with D possibly TRBD1 on 6 matching bases. V lost 4 bases to trimming and J lost 0 bases, with 11 bases between them. This CDR3 is 15 amino acids long. CDR1 and CDR2 (germline): SGHNT, YENEEA.

This clonotype has at least ten counts. This chain joins TRBV7-2 and TRBJ2-3, with D unclear. The CDR3 covers 13 residues. The V gene's germline CDR1 is SGHTA and CDR2 FQGNSA. V lost 5 bases, J lost 2 bases, and 8 bases lay in between. CDR3 sequence: CASSPTHTDTQYF. CDR3 nucleotides: TGTGCCAGCAGCCCAACCCACACAGATACGCAGTATTTT.

In its sample, this clonotype was seen a few times. This chain uses TRBV12-5 with TRBJ2-1; TRBD2 agrees at 10 bases. CDR3 length: 15 residues. Trimming removed 2 bases from V and 8 bases from J; junction bases left unmatched: 6. The germline V gene has CDR1 LGHNT and CDR2 FRNRAP. The CDR3 nucleotides read TGTGCTAGTGGTTTGTTCCTAGCGGGGGTGGATGAGCAGTTCTTC. The encoded protein is CASGLFLAGVDEQFF.

The V gene is TRBV29-1, the J gene TRBJ2-7; the match to TRBD1 covers 10 bases. The CDR3 extends over 13 amino acids. The V and J ends lost 5 bases and 3 bases, in that order; junction bases with no gene match: 4. Germline V gives CDR1 SQVTM, CDR2 ANQGSEA. The CDR3 region is CSVCRDRGYEQYF. Written as DNA, the CDR3 is TGCAGCGTTTGCCGGGACAGGGGCTACGAGCAGTACTTC.

This clonotype was seen only a few times. V is TRBV2 and J is TRBJ1-2; D gene ambiguous. Germline V gene lookup returns CDR1 SNHLY and CDR2 FYNNEI. The V and J ends lost 8 bases and 8 bases respectively, with 9 bases between them. The CDR3 runs to 10 residues. CDR3 DNA sequence: TGTGCCAGCGACGGGGAAGGCTACACCTTC. Translating gives CASDGEGYTF.

The sample holds a few counts of this clonotype. The rearrangement uses TRBV9 and TRBJ2-3; D is possibly TRBD1 (6 bases). V lost 3 bases and J 6 bases, leaving 11 bases between the germline ends. This CDR3 has 13 residues. The V gene's germline CDR1 is SGDLS and CDR2 YYNGEE. This chain's CDR3 is CASSARGRDTQYF. The CDR3, as DNA: TGTGCCAGCAGCGCCAGGGGCAGGGATACGCAGTATTTT.

This clonotype was observed a few times. This CDR3 reads CASSQGTFDEKLFF. The DNA of the CDR3 is TGTGCCAGCAGCCAGGGGACATTCGATGAAAAACTGTTTTTT. The chain couples TRBV14 to TRBJ1-4, with a possible D match to TRBD1 (6 bases). Trimming took 3 bases from V and 6 from J, leaving 11 bases between them. This CDR3 region has 14 residues. Germline V gives CDR1 SGHDN, CDR2 FVKESK. Full variable domain (rest looked up from reference TRBV14 and TRBJ1-4): EAGVTQFPSHSVIEKGQTVTLRCDPISGHDNLYWYRRVMGKEIKFLLHFVKESKQDESGMPNNRFLAERTGGTYSTLKVQPAELEDSGVYFCASSQGTFDEKLFFGSGTQLSVL.

The chain recombines TRBV20-1 with TRBJ1-2; maybe TRBD1 (5 bases). CDR3 size: 15 residues. CDR1 is DFQATT, CDR2 SNEGSKA, per germline (reference sequence). Trimming stripped 3 bases from V and 3 bases from J, with 17 bases between. CDR3 nucleotide sequence: TGCAGTGCTAGTGGGGCAGCTACAATATACTATGGCTACACCTTC. The encoded protein is CSASGAATIYYGYTF.